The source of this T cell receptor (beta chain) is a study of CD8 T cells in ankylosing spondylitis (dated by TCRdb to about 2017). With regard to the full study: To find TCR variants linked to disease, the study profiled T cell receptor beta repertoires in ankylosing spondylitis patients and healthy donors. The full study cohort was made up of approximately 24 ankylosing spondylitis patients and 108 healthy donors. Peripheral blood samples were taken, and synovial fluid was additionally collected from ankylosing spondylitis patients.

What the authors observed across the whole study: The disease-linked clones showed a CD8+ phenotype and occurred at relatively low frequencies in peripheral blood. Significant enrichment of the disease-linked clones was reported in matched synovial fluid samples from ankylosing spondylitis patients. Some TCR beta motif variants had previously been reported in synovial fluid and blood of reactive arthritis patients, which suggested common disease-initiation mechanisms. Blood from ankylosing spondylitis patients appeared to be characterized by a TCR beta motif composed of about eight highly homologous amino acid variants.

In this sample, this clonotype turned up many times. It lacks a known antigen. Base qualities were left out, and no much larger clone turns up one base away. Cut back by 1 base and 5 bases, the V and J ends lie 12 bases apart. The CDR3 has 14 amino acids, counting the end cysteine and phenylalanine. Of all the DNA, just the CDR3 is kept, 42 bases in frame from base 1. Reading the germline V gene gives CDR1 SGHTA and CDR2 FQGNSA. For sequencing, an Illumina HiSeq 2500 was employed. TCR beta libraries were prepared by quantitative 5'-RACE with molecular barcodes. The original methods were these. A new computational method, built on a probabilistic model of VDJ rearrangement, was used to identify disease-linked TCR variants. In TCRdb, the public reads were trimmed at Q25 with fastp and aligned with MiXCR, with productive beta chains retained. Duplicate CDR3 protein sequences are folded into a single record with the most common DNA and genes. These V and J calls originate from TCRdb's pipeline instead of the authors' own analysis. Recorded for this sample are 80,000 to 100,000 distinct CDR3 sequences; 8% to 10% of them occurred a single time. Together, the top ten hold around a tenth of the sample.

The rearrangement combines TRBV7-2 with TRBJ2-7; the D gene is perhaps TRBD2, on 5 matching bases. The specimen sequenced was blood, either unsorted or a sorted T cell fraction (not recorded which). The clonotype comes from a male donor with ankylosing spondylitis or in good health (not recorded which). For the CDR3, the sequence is CASSLELVVHEQYF. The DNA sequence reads TGTGCCAGCAGCTTAGAACTAGTTGTCCACGAGCAGTACTTC.